A selection of T cell receptor beta chains follows, all from one sample in a study of OX40 agonist ivuxolimab in advanced cancers. Some clones are missing from TCRdb's copy, which holds only in-frame ones; the method was immunoSEQ multiplex PCR. The sample has approximately 40,000 clones, over 80% seen once. The source was CD4+ or CD8+ T cells sorted from blood, collected in a trial of the OX40 agonist ivuxolimab. All receptors derive from an adult with an advanced solid tumor such as melanoma, head and neck, liver or kidney cancer. Each CDR3 is given with its conserved first and last residue. A D gene is named only where the DNA matches it firmly. Expanded clones get a size class; other rows say once, few or many, or leave the size out.

clone_size j_call v_call d_call cdr3_nt cdr3_aa
- TRBJ1-5 TRBV27 - TGTGCCAGCAGTTTATGGGGCGGGTATAGCAATCAGCCCCAGCATTTT CASSLWGGYSNQPQHF
- TRBJ2-7 TRBV27 TRBD1 TGTGCCAGCAGTTCCTTGTTATCGACAGGGGGCAAACACGAGCAGTACTTC CASSSLLSTGGKHEQYF
- TRBJ2-1 TRBV27 TRBD2 TGTGCCAGCAGTCGGGGGGGAAGGGCCTACAATGAGCAGTTCTTC CASSRGGRAYNEQFF
- TRBJ2-2 TRBV18 - TGTGCCAGCTCACCAGGCACGCCAAACCCCGGGGAGCTGTTTTTT CASSPGTPNPGELFF
medium-sized TRBJ2-1 TRBV28 TRBD1 TGTGCCAGCATCCCCGGGACAGGGAAGAACAATGAGCAGTTCTTC CASIPGTGKNNEQFF
once TRBJ1-2 TRBV5-5 TRBD1 TGTGCCAGCAGCTTCGGACAGGTCAACTATGGCTACACCTTC CASSFGQVNYGYTF
- TRBJ2-4 TRBV7-9 TRBD1 TGTGCCAGCAGCTCCTCCCGGACAGGGCGAGCCAAAAACATTCAGTACTTC CASSSSRTGRAKNIQYF
- TRBJ1-1 TRBV6-1 - TGTGCCAGCAGCGGACAGCCGAACACTGAAGCTTTCTTT CASSGQPNTEAFF
- TRBJ1-4 TRBV6-1 - TGTGCCAGCAGTGAAGAGGTAACCGCCGGGAAACTGTTTTTT CASSEEVTAGKLFF
- TRBJ2-1 TRBV11-3 - TGTGCCAGCAGCCCGATCGCTAGCTCCTACAATGAGCAGTTCTTC CASSPIASSYNEQFF
- TRBJ1-2 TRBV5-6 - TGTGCCAGCAGCTTGGGGTTCGCTGGCGATGGCTACACCTTC CASSLGFAGDGYTF
- TRBJ2-3 TRBV6-6 - TGTGCCAGCAGATCACAGGGAAGCACAGATACGCAGTATTTT CASRSQGSTDTQYF
- TRBJ2-5 TRBV5-4 TRBD2 TGTGCCAGCAGCGGCGGGACTAGCGTAGGGCAAGAGACCCAGTACTTC CASSGGTSVGQETQYF
- TRBJ2-1 TRBV30 TRBD2 TGTGCCTGGCTTGGGGGGGTCAATGAGCAGTTCTTC CAWLGGVNEQFF
- TRBJ1-5 TRBV4-3 - TGCGCCAGCAGCCAAGATAGGACTCTCAATCAGCCCCAGCATTTT CASSQDRTLNQPQHF
once TRBJ1-2 TRBV27 - TGTGCCAGCAGTCTTACCCGAAGTGGGGGCTACACCTTC CASSLTRSGGYTF
- TRBJ1-6 TRBV9 - TGTGCCAGCAGCGTAGGATCTGGACAGCAATATTCACCCCTCCACTTT CASSVGSGQQYSPLHF
- TRBJ1-2 TRBV19 - TGTGCCAGTAGTATCGCGGCTACGGATGGCTACACCTTC CASSIAATDGYTF
- TRBJ1-3 TRBV6-6 - TGTGCCAGCAGTTACTCCGGGGGAAACACCATATATTTT CASSYSGGNTIYF
- TRBJ2-4 TRBV7-8 - TGTGCCAGCAGCCTAAACAGTGGACTACTAGCCAAAAACATTCAGTACTTC CASSLNSGLLAKNIQYF
- TRBJ2-2 TRBV5-6 - TGTGCCAGCAGCCCGGCGGCCCTAGACAACGGGGAGCTGTTTTTT CASSPAALDNGELFF
- TRBJ2-7 TRBV30 - TGTGCCTGGAGTGCAGCACCGGACGAGCAGTACTTC CAWSAAPDEQYF
- TRBJ2-1 TRBV2 TRBD2 TGTGCCAGCACAAGGGGCGGGGGTTACAATGAGCAGTTCTTC CASTRGGGYNEQFF
- TRBJ2-7 TRBV7-9 - TGTGCCAGCAGCTCCTCGGTCACCGGGACGGACTCCTACGAGCAGTACTTC CASSSSVTGTDSYEQYF
- TRBJ2-1 TRBV5-1 - TGCGCCAGCAGCCAAGAATCCACGAGCTCCTACAATGAGCAGTTCTTC CASSQESTSSYNEQFF
- TRBJ2-7 TRBV7-9 TRBD1 TGTGCCAGCAGCTTAAGGGGACAGGGGAGCCACGAGCAGTACTTC CASSLRGQGSHEQYF
- TRBJ2-1 TRBV28 TRBD2 TGTGCCAGCAGTTTGGGACTAGCCGCCAATGAGCAGTTCTTC CASSLGLAANEQFF
- TRBJ1-1 TRBV30 - TGTGCCTGGAGTTTCCTGACAGCGAACACTGAAGCTTTCTTT CAWSFLTANTEAFF
- TRBJ1-4 TRBV4-1 - TGCGCCAGCAGCCAAGACAGGGGAGATGAAAAACTGTTTTTT CASSQDRGDEKLFF
- TRBJ1-2 TRBV7-8 - TGTGCCAGCAGTCAAGAGAGGGGCAGGGGCTACACCTTC CASSQERGRGYTF
- TRBJ2-1 TRBV7-9 TRBD2 TGTGCCAGCAGCTTAGGTCTAGCGGGAGTCAATGAGCAGTTCTTC CASSLGLAGVNEQFF
once TRBJ2-7 TRBV2 TRBD2 TGTGCCAGCAGTGGGACGGGAGGGCTCTACGAGCAGTACTTC CASSGTGGLYEQYF
- TRBJ2-2 TRBV7-2 TRBD2 TGTGCCAGCAGCCAATGGACTAGCAGCTTCACCGGGGAGCTGTTTTTT CASSQWTSSFTGELFF
- TRBJ1-1 TRBV11-2 - TGTGCCAGCAGCTTAGAGCTAAACACTGAAGCTTTCTTT CASSLELNTEAFF
- TRBJ1-3 TRBV10-3 TRBD1 TGTGCCATCAGTGACCCGGACAGGGGAAACACCATATATTTT CAISDPDRGNTIYF
- TRBJ2-5 TRBV7-7 - TGTGCTAGCAGCCGAACGGCGGGACCGTACCAAGAGACCCAGTACTTC CASSRTAGPYQETQYF
- TRBJ2-1 TRBV6-5 TRBD1 TGTGCCAGCAGCATTGAGGGGGCTCATGGCAATGAGCAGTTCTTC CASSIEGAHGNEQFF
- TRBJ1-2 TRBV10-3 TRBD1 TGTGCCATCAGTGACCCAGAAGTGGGACAGCTGAAATTTAACTATGGCTACACCTTC CAISDPEVGQLKFNYGYTF
- TRBJ1-4 TRBV28 - TGTGCCAGCAGTTTACGTGTCTCAAATGAAAAACTGTTTTTT CASSLRVSNEKLFF
- TRBJ2-1 TRBV28 TRBD2 TGTGCCAGCAGGGGGGGACTAGCGAACATACGCCCTTACAATGAGCAGTTCTTC CASRGGLANIRPYNEQFF
- TRBJ2-2 TRBV27 - TGTGCCAGCAGTTTTCGTCAGGAAGACTACACGAACACCGGGGAGCTGTTTTTT CASSFRQEDYTNTGELFF
- TRBJ1-1 TRBV9 - TGTGCCAGCAGCGCCGCGGAGGGGGAAGCTTTCTTT CASSAAEGEAFF
- TRBJ2-1 TRBV9 TRBD2 TGTGCCAGCAGCCCTGGGGCAGCGGGAGCCTACAATGAGCAGTTCTTC CASSPGAAGAYNEQFF
- TRBJ1-5 TRBV7-2 - TGTGCCAGCAGCTTAGAAGGCTATAGCAATCAGCCCCAGCATTTT CASSLEGYSNQPQHF
- TRBJ1-4 TRBV2 - TGTGCCAGCAGTGAACAAGGATTTGCAACTAATGAAAAACTGTTTTTT CASSEQGFATNEKLFF
- TRBJ1-2 TRBV7-9 - TGTGCCAGCAGCCTACTGATAGTGTCAAGTATGGGCTACACCTTC CASSLLIVSSMGYTF